A selection of T cell receptor beta chains follows, all from one sample in a study of blood T cell repertoires in COVID-19. Some clones are missing from TCRdb's copy, which holds only in-frame ones; the method was immunoSEQ multiplex PCR. The sample yields approximately 210,000 clones, roughly 78% seen once. Sequencing was performed on peripheral blood. The receptors were gathered from a woman between 40 and 50 years old with acute or convalescent COVID-19. The CDR3 runs from the conserved cysteine through the conserved F or W. Each record gives: J gene, V gene, D gene, clone size, CDR3 length, CDR3 protein, CDR3 DNA. D genes are given only for firm matches. Expanded clones get a size class; other rows say once, few or many, or leave the size out.

TRBJ2-3 | TRBV10-3 | TRBD2 | few | 17 | CAISDYLAGGHPDTQYF | TGTGCCATCAGTGATTATCTAGCGGGGGGGCATCCAGATACGCAGTATTTT
TRBJ2-3 | TRBV9 | . | . | 18 | CASSVRASQGFGSDTQYF | TGTGCCAGCAGCGTTAGGGCCAGCCAGGGGTTCGGTTCAGATACGCAGTATTTT
TRBJ2-3 | TRBV30 | . | once | 13 | CAWRRRDFDTQYF | TGTGCCTGGAGGCGGCGGGACTTCGATACGCAGTATTTT
TRBJ2-3 | TRBV27 | . | . | 13 | CASSLAGYDTQYF | TGTGCCAGCAGTTTGGCGGGTTATGATACGCAGTATTTT
TRBJ1-6 | TRBV2 | . | . | 12 | CASSVGESPLHF | TGTGCCAGCAGTGTAGGGGAATCACCCCTCCACTTT
TRBJ1-1 | TRBV19 | . | few | 11 | CASSLERGAFF | TGTGCCAGTAGTCTTGAAAGAGGCGCTTTCTTT
TRBJ1-2 | TRBV9 | . | . | 13 | CASSVVGDYGYTF | TGTGCCAGCAGCGTAGTAGGGGATTACGGCTACACCTTC
TRBJ2-1 | TRBV27 | . | . | 14 | CASSFWRDYNEQFF | TGTGCCAGCAGTTTCTGGAGGGACTACAATGAGCAGTTCTTC
TRBJ1-1 | TRBV5-6 | . | . | 14 | CASSPVPGSTEAFF | TGTGCCAGCAGCCCAGTTCCGGGAAGCACTGAAGCTTTCTTT
TRBJ2-7 | TRBV29-1 | TRBD1 | once | 13 | CSVTTGLLHEQYF | TGCAGCGTTACGACAGGGTTACTCCACGAGCAGTACTTC